This TCR beta chain was recorded in a study of T cell responses to AZD1222 COVID-19 vaccine. Regarding the study as a whole: Repertoire samples came only from after the peak T cell response. Spike-wide vaccine-associated CD4 TCRs dominated at 160-218 and 743-854.

The CDR3 sequence is 17 residues long. The germline gives CDR1 LNHDA, CDR2 SQIVND (reference sequence). V gave up 3 bases and J gave up 4 bases, with 21 bases separating them. The table came from immunoSEQ multiplex PCR; TCRdb's copy has only in-frame clones and leaves some out. The sample consists of about 93,000 clones, 80% to 90% of them appearing once. The table lists this clone with a few counts. Its antigen is unknown. The sequence was obtained from an adult who received the AZD1222 COVID-19 vaccine. The chain has TRBV19 and TRBJ1-2, with D possibly being TRBD1 (6 bases). The specimen comprised peripheral blood, sampled 28 days after the second AZD1222 dose. CDR3 nucleotides: TGTGCCAGTAGTATCGATAACAGGGAACTCTGGGTCTATGGCTACACCTTC. It is translated as CASSIDNRELWVYGYTF.